These T cell receptor beta chains were read from a single sample in a study of cytomegalovirus exposure and HLA in healthy donors. Profiled with immunoSEQ multiplex PCR; TCRdb holds only in-frame clones, not every one. The data show over 100,000 clones, 75% to 90% seen once. Material for sequencing was PBMCs. These receptors came from a man aged 25 to 45 in good health and CMV-seronegative. Each CDR3 is given with its conserved first and last residue. The order of the fields is D gene, V gene, CDR3 protein. The D gene is left open where the match is weak.

d_gene: TRBD1; v_gene: TRBV9; CDR3aa: CASSAGTGGVYEQYF
d_gene: TRBD1; v_gene: TRBV4-2; CDR3aa: CASSQGQAYEQYF
d_gene: .; v_gene: TRBV6-5; CDR3aa: CASSYVRGAGEETQYF
d_gene: .; v_gene: TRBV15; CDR3aa: CATSSRETKNIQYF
d_gene: TRBD2; v_gene: TRBV11-2; CDR3aa: CASRPGLAGYPTGTQYF
d_gene: .; v_gene: TRBV9; CDR3aa: CASSSTSAGPLNTEAFF
d_gene: TRBD2; v_gene: TRBV11-3; CDR3aa: CASSLGLAPPDTQYF
d_gene: .; v_gene: TRBV2; CDR3aa: CASSEQKNIQYF
d_gene: .; v_gene: TRBV7-2; CDR3aa: CASSQSTVDYEQYF
d_gene: TRBD1; v_gene: TRBV4-1; CDR3aa: CASSRGDRRNTEAFF
d_gene: .; v_gene: TRBV2; CDR3aa: CASSEVGAETQYF
d_gene: TRBD1; v_gene: TRBV15; CDR3aa: CATGTGRPQETQYF
d_gene: TRBD1; v_gene: TRBV9; CDR3aa: CASSVEGTVNTEAFF
d_gene: .; v_gene: TRBV30; CDR3aa: CAWSVSGDGEQYF
d_gene: .; v_gene: TRBV2; CDR3aa: CASSGKVSGTEAFF
d_gene: .; v_gene: TRBV10-3; CDR3aa: CAISESGGNYGYTF
d_gene: .; v_gene: TRBV5-6; CDR3aa: CASSLLGGGSYEQYF
d_gene: TRBD2; v_gene: TRBV5-4; CDR3aa: CASSSAGGDYNEQFF
d_gene: .; v_gene: TRBV28; CDR3aa: CAAGSSYNSPLHF
d_gene: TRBD2; v_gene: TRBV27; CDR3aa: CASSPLGLALSYEQYF
d_gene: .; v_gene: TRBV6-5; CDR3aa: CASSSRNTIYF